This T cell receptor beta chain was retrieved from a study of blood T cell repertoires in COVID-19. Whole-study context: The cDNA or gDNA used as material had been derived from T cells, B-cell-depleted T cells, or PBMCs.

Profiling relied on immunoSEQ multiplex PCR, and the TCRdb table lists in-frame clones only, not all of them. This table holds 270,000 or so clones, around 89% found once. This clone came up a few times. This CDR3 has 15 amino acids. The germline gives CDR1 SGDLS, CDR2 YYNGEE. The V and J ends lost 4 bases and 7 bases, in that order; junction bases with no gene match: 9. Sequenced input: peripheral blood. This TCR came from an older woman with COVID-19, enrolled during active disease. The J gene is TRBJ2-2, the V gene TRBV9; 8 bases map to TRBD1. The CDR3 region has the DNA TGTGCCAGCAGCAGTCGACAGGGGCGAGGCGGGGAGCTGTTTTTT. It translates to CASSSRQGRGGELFF.